This paragraph reports one TCR beta chain. The table came from immunoSEQ multiplex PCR; TCRdb's copy has only in-frame clones and leaves some out. The sample includes about 28,000 clones, 85% to 90% of them seen just once. The data belong to a study of T cell changes during pregnancy in multiple sclerosis. Germline V gene sequence: CDR1 SGHTA, CDR2 FQGNSA. The CDR3 contains 15 residues. J lost 8 bases, V lost 5 bases, and 8 bases had no gene match. The sequences come from CD4+ T cells from peripheral blood mononuclear cells, collected in the second trimester of pregnancy. The gene calls are TRBV7-2 and TRBJ1-6; 8 bases match TRBD1. This clonotype originated in a female donor with multiple sclerosis, enrolled in a pregnancy study. This CDR3 is CASSPKTGADSPLHF. The DNA of the CDR3 is TGTGCCAGCAGCCCAAAGACAGGGGCGGATTCACCCCTCCACTTT.